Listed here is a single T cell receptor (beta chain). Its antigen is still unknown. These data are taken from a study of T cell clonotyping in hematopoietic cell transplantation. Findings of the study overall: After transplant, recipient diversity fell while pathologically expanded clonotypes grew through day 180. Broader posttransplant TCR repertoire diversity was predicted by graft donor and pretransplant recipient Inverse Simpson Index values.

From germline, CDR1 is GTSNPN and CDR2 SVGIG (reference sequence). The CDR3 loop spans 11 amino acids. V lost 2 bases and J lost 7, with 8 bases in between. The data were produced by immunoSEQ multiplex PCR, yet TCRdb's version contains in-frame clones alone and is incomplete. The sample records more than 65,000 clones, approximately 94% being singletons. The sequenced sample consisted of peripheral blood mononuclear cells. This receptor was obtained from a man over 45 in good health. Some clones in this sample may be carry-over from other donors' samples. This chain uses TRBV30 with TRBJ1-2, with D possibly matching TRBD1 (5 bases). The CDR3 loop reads CAWSRGVGYTF. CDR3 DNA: TGTGCCTGGAGTCGAGGGGTTGGCTACACCTTC.